This entry is about one T cell receptor beta chain. This entry is derived from a study of OX40 agonist ivuxolimab in advanced cancers. Overall study context: Every 2 weeks, patients received ivuxolimab intravenously, dosed at 0.01 to 10 mg/kg.

Germline lookup yields CDR1 SGHRS and CDR2 YFSETQ. With V trimmed by 4 bases and J by 8 bases, 10 bases remained unmatched. This CDR3 contains 16 residues. Using immunoSEQ multiplex PCR, the repertoire was profiled, and TCRdb retains in-frame clones only, with some absent. The profile shows fewer than 85,000 clones, 75% to 95% of them singletons. The sample here was CD4+ or CD8+ T cells sorted from blood, taken in a trial of the OX40 agonist ivuxolimab. This receptor was obtained from an adult with an advanced solid tumor such as melanoma, head and neck, liver or kidney cancer. V gene TRBV5-1 combines with J gene TRBJ2-1; 12 bases agree with TRBD1. CDR3 protein: CASSQGTGGSLYEQFF. The CDR3 bases are TGCGCCAGCAGCCAAGGGACAGGGGGCTCCCTATATGAGCAGTTCTTC. The full variable domain, rest sourced from reference TRBV5-1 and TRBJ2-1, is KAGVTQTPRYLIKTRGQQVTLSCSPISGHRSVSWYQQTPGQGLQFLFEYFSETQRNKGNFPGRFSGRQFSNSRSEMNVSTLELGDSALYLCASSQGTGGSLYEQFFGPGTRLTVL.